Following are 20 T cell receptor beta chains from one sample sequenced in a study of early T cells in non-severe SARS-CoV-2 infection. TCRdb processed the 5' RACE reads anew with MiXCR; each CDR3 protein has one entry. Of roughly 80,000 distinct CDR3 sequences in the sample, around 15% were seen once. Input material: whole blood. These receptors were taken from an adult who was a healthcare worker with PCR-confirmed SARS-CoV-2 infection or an uninfected control (not recorded which).

This clonotype was observed a few times. CDR3 DNA sequence: TGTGCCAGCAGCCCCCTTTCGACCGAGTACCTGAACACCGGGGAGCTGTTTTTT. Its protein product is CASSPLSTEYLNTGELFF. The gene calls are TRBV6-1 and TRBJ2-2; D gene unclear. The CDR3 is 18 residues long. Deletions cut 6 bases from V and 1 base from J, with 21 bases between. Germline V gene sequence: CDR1 MNHNS, CDR2 SASEGT.

To note about this clonotype: It may be a read error: a sequence one base away is much more abundant. This chain uses TRBV7-9 with TRBJ2-3, with TRBD1 matching over 10 bases. V shed 7 bases, J shed 4 bases, and the junction held 5 bases outside the gene matches. The germline V gene encodes CDR1 SEHNR and CDR2 FQNEAQ (reference sequence). This CDR3 is built from 14 residues. The CDR3 here is CASTWTGGADTQYF. CDR3 DNA: TGTGCCAGCACCTGGACAGGGGGGGCAGATACGCAGTATTTT.

The sample holds many counts of this clonotype. This chain joins TRBV9 and TRBJ2-1; TRBD1 aligns across 9 bases. Unmatched junction bases numbered 3, after V lost 0 bases and J lost 2 bases. This CDR3 has 16 amino acids. CDR1 is SGDLS, CDR2 YYNGEE, per germline. The CDR3 loop reads CASSVVGQGPYNEQFF. Written as DNA, the CDR3 is TGTGCCAGCAGCGTAGTGGGACAGGGTCCCTACAATGAGCAGTTCTTC.

The rearrangement links TRBV7-2 to TRBJ2-2, with 8 positions matching TRBD2. Trimming cost V 3 bases and J 5 bases; bases outside gene matches: 2. The CDR3 length is 14 residues. Germline CDR1 reads SGHTA; CDR2 reads FQGNSA. The CDR3 spells CASSFTGGTGELFF. The CDR3 coding sequence is TGTGCCAGCAGCTTTACGGGAGGGACCGGGGAGCTGTTTTTT.

A few counts support this clonotype. The chain is built from TRBV29-1 and TRBJ2-3; unclear D gene. This CDR3 spans 12 amino acids. Deletions cut 6 bases from V and 1 base from J, with 8 bases between. Germline CDR1 is SQVTM and CDR2 is ANQGSEA. CDR3 coding DNA: TGCAGCGTGACAAGTGGCACAGATACGCAGTATTTT. Amino acids: CSVTSGTDTQYF.

The chain employs TRBV21-1 and TRBJ2-7. TRBV21-1 is described as a pseudogene. The CDR3 has 17 residues. The CDR3 DNA is TGTGCCAGCAGCAAGACCGGCCGCATTACCCCCTCCTACGAGCAGTACTTC. It encodes CASSKTGRITPSYEQYF.

This clonotype has at least ten counts. The rearrangement joins TRBV5-4 to TRBJ1-2; D possibly corresponds to TRBD1 (5 bases). The CDR3 extends over 16 amino acids. The V and J ends lost 4 bases and 7 bases respectively, with 23 bases between them. Germline V gives CDR1 SGHNT, CDR2 YYREEE (reference sequence). CDR3 in amino acids: CASSTRQKAYVSGYTF. The CDR3 DNA reads as TGTGCCAGCAGCACCCGACAGAAGGCGTATGTCAGTGGCTACACCTTC.

This chain uses TRBV29-1 with TRBJ2-3; TRBD2 matches 10 bases. The CDR3 runs to 15 residues. Germline loops: CDR1 SQVTM, CDR2 ANQGSEA. With 7 bases clipped from V and 2 bases from J, the junction kept 9 bases outside the gene matches. CDR3 protein: CSAVASGGPTDTQYF. The CDR3 bases are TGCAGCGCAGTAGCTAGCGGGGGACCCACAGATACGCAGTATTTT.

Only a few counts were recorded for this clonotype. The V gene is TRBV5-1, the J gene TRBJ2-1, with TRBD2 identical over 7 bases. Trimming took 3 bases from V and 6 from J; bases not matched to a gene: 3. In germline, CDR1 is SGHRS, CDR2 YFSETQ. CDR3 length equals 13 residues. In DNA, the CDR3 is TGCGCCAGCAGCTGGGGGGGTGGCAATGAGCAGTTCTTC. It codes for CASSWGGGNEQFF.

The chain is built from TRBV6-6 and TRBJ2-1; weak D call: TRBD1 (5 bases). Trimming removed 6 bases from V and 0 bases from J, with 15 bases in between. Germline lookup yields CDR1 MNHNY and CDR2 SVGAGI (reference sequence). The CDR3 length is 16 residues. The CDR3 DNA reads TGTGCCAGCAGCCAGGCGGCAGGGCCCTCCTACAATGAGCAGTTCTTC. Amino acid sequence: CASSQAAGPSYNEQFF.

This chain connects TRBV5-1 to TRBJ2-5; 8 bases match TRBD1. Trimming took 1 base from V and 3 from J; bases not matched to a gene: 5. Germline loops: CDR1 SGHRS, CDR2 YFSETQ. The CDR3 totals 15 residues. For the CDR3, the DNA is TGCGCCAGCAGCTTGCGGGGACAGGAGGAAGAGACCCAGTACTTC. Its protein is CASSLRGQEEETQYF.

This clonotype was detected a few times. V and J are TRBV7-2 and TRBJ2-3; the D gene is possibly TRBD2 (6 bases). Trimming removed 7 bases at V and 4 bases at J, with 18 bases between. Germline loops: CDR1 SGHTA, CDR2 FQGNSA. The CDR3 extends over 15 amino acids. CDR3 in DNA: TGTGCCAGCACCGCTCCGGGACTGGGATCAGATACGCAGTATTTT. Translated, it gives CASTAPGLGSDTQYF.

This clonotype came up a few times. J is TRBJ2-2 and V is TRBV6-1; D is undetermined. The CDR3 has 13 residues. The germline CDR1 and CDR2 sequences are MNHNS and SASEGT. V was shortened by 9 bases and J by 3 bases, with 11 bases between the two germline ends. CDR3 DNA: TGTGCCAGTACGAGGTCAGACACCGGGGAGCTGTTTTTT. This sequence encodes CASTRSDTGELFF.

The chain uses TRBV7-4 and TRBJ2-7; no firm D call. The CDR3 sequence is 12 residues long. V was clipped by 4 bases and J by 2 bases, with 6 bases between them. Germline V gene data show CDR1 as SGHVT and CDR2 as SQSDAQ. The CDR3 loop reads CASSSIPYEQYF. DNA for the CDR3: TGTGCCAGCAGCTCAATTCCCTACGAGCAGTACTTC.

This clonotype has more than one count but fewer than ten. The chain employs TRBV5-1 and TRBJ2-3; D remains ambiguous. CDR1 and CDR2 from the germline V gene are SGHRS and YFSETQ. The CDR3 spans 13 residues. Trimming shortened V by 4 bases and J by 2 bases, and 8 bases separated the two germline ends. In DNA form, the CDR3 reads TGCGCCAGCAGCGGCTCAGACACAGATACGCAGTATTTT. It codes for CASSGSDTDTQYF.

This clonotype was seen more than once but under ten times. The rearrangement uses TRBV29-1 and TRBJ1-2, with unresolved D. CDR3 length: 13 amino acids. The germline CDR1 and CDR2 sequences are SQVTM and ANQGSEA. V was trimmed by 0 bases and J by 4 bases, leaving 9 bases between them. CDR3 sequence reads: CSVEEFVTYGYTF. CDR3 sequence (DNA): TGCAGCGTTGAAGAATTTGTTACCTATGGCTACACCTTC. Looking up the rest from reference TRBV29-1 and TRBJ1-2 gives the full variable domain: SAVISQKPSRDICQRGTSLTIQCQVDSQVTMMFWYRQQPGQSLTLIATANQGSEATYESGFVIDKFPISRPNLTFSTLTVSNMSPEDSSIYLCSVEEFVTYGYTFGSGTRLTVV.

The genes are TRBV6-1 and TRBJ2-1, with D unclear. V lost 5 bases, J lost 8 bases, and 16 bases lay in between. This CDR3 is built from 14 residues. Germline-derived CDR1 and CDR2 are MNHNS and SASEGT. The DNA of the CDR3 is TGTGCCAGCAGTCCGACCATGCGAACGGATGAGCAGTTCTTC. It encodes CASSPTMRTDEQFF.

As for this clonotype: Given a much more abundant clone one base away, this may be a read error. Because the CDR3 is missing its conserved closing phenylalanine or tryptophan, this is likely a read error. This sequence joins TRBV7-2 and TRBJ2-2; 9 nucleotides agree with TRBD1. The V and J ends lost 7 bases and 4 bases, in that order; junction bases with no gene match: 7. The V gene's germline CDR1 is SGHTA and CDR2 FQGNSA. This CDR3 has 15 amino acids. The CDR3 reads CASTPGQGGTGELFL. The CDR3 DNA sequence: TGTGCCAGCACGCCGGGACAGGGTGGCACCGGGGAGCTGTTTTTA.

V is TRBV6-2 or TRBV6-3 and J is TRBJ2-7; D is unclear. Trimming pared 6 bases from V and 0 bases from J, leaving 18 bases between. The CDR3 loop spans 16 amino acids. Per germline, CDR1 MNHEY and CDR2 SVGEGT. CDR3 DNA: TGTGCCAGCAGACCCATCGACTCTACCGCCTCCTACGAGCAGTACTTC. Its translation: CASRPIDSTASYEQYF.

CDR3 region: CASSLVPGPDYEQYF. For the CDR3, the DNA is TGCGCCAGCAGCTTGGTTCCGGGGCCGGACTACGAGCAGTACTTC. This rearrangement joins TRBV5-1 to TRBJ2-7; TRBD1 or TRBD2 may be the D gene (5 bases each). This CDR3 is built from 15 residues. In germline, CDR1 is SGHRS, CDR2 YFSETQ. V lost 0 bases, J lost 3 bases, and 13 bases lay in between.